This T cell receptor (beta chain) is drawn from a study of T-cell reconstitution after alpha-beta-depleted transplantation in children. Notes on the study in general: One year post-transplant, T-cell counts and diversity were largely derived from T cells produced anew.

In its sample, this clonotype was seen many times. The antigen is unknown. The V and J ends lost 0 bases and 7 bases respectively, with 6 bases between them. There are 12 residues in the CDR3. Germline-derived CDR1 and CDR2 are MNHNY and SVGAGI (reference sequence). The authors prepared the TCRbeta library with unique molecular identifiers. TCRdb reprocessed the PCR reads with MiXCR, giving one entry per CDR3 protein. This sample has about 200,000 distinct CDR3 sequences, with 5.5% to 7% found just once. The gene calls are TRBV6-6 and TRBJ1-1; the D is unclear. Material: PBMCs, obtained before TCRalphabeta/CD19-depleted stem cell transplant. This TCR was sampled from a girl in the first two years of life with combined immunodeficiency, due to receive a stem cell transplant. CDR3 amino acids: CASSYSKIEAFF. The CDR3 region has the DNA TGTGCCAGCAGTTACTCGAAAATTGAAGCTTTCTTT.